These 16 T cell receptor beta chains were all obtained from the same sample, sequenced in a study of CD8 T cells in Susac syndrome. It was with random hexamers that 0.5 to 1 ug RNA was reverse transcribed. TCRdb itself ran the immunoSEQ multiplex PCR reads through MiXCR, one entry per CDR3 protein. The sample carries around 270,000 distinct CDR3 sequences, 70% to 90% recorded once. Sequencing input: CD8+ T cells from PBMCs. The receptors here all came from a human donor with multiple sclerosis.

The chain joins TRBV28 to TRBJ2-1; possibly TRBD2 for D (6 bases). The ends were cut back, 3 bases at V and 6 bases at J, with 9 bases in the middle. Germline loops: CDR1 MDHEN, CDR2 SYDVKM. There are 13 residues in the CDR3. CDR3 nucleotide sequence: TGTGCCAGCAGTTTTCTGGGGGGCAATGAGCAGTTCTTC. Protein product: CASSFLGGNEQFF.

The chain carries TRBV27 and TRBJ2-2; D uncertain. The CDR3 is made up of 16 amino acids. CDR1 and CDR2 from the germline V gene are MNHEY and SMNVEV (reference sequence). Deletions cut 3 bases from V and 0 bases from J, with 11 bases between. The CDR3 DNA reads as TGTGCCAGCAGTTTTGTCGGATTCGCGAACACCGGGGAGCTGTTTTTT. It is translated as CASSFVGFANTGELFF.

This chain links TRBV28 with TRBJ2-7; maybe TRBD2 (6 bases). Trimming shortened V by 7 bases and J by 3 bases, and 16 bases separated the two germline ends. Germline values: CDR1 MDHEN, CDR2 SYDVKM. The CDR3 extends over 14 amino acids. The CDR3 reads CASTDPLANYEQYF. CDR3 sequence (DNA): TGTGCCAGCACCGACCCACTAGCAAACTACGAGCAGTACTTC. Full variable domain (remainder filled in from reference TRBV28 and TRBJ2-7): DVKVTQSSRYLVKRTGEKVFLECVQDMDHENMFWYRQDPGLGLRLIYFSYDVKMKEKGDIPEGYSVSREKKERFSLILESASTNQTSMYLCASTDPLANYEQYFGPGTRLTVT.

The rearrangement links TRBV7-9 to TRBJ2-3, with D possibly TRBD2 on 5 matching bases. The germline CDR1 and CDR2 sequences are SEHNR and FQNEAQ (reference sequence). With 4 bases removed from V and 2 bases from J, the gap between germline ends came to 19 bases. The CDR3 is made up of 17 amino acids. Here the CDR3 DNA reads TGTGCCAGCAGCTATCCGCGGGCGGGCACTAACACAGATACGCAGTATTTT. Its protein is CASSYPRAGTNTDTQYF. Full variable domain (remainder filled in from reference TRBV7-9 and TRBJ2-3): DTGVSQNPRHKITKRGQNVTFRCDPISEHNRLYWYRQTLGQGPEFLTYFQNEAQLEKSRLLSDRFSAERPKGSFSTLEIQRTEQGDSAMYLCASSYPRAGTNTDTQYFGPGTRLTVL.

The chain employs TRBV15 and TRBJ2-7, with D perhaps TRBD1 (5 bases). Germline loops: CDR1 LNHNV, CDR2 YYDKDF (reference sequence). The CDR3 contains 14 residues. V lost 1 base and J lost 6, with 13 bases in between. The CDR3 coding sequence is TGTGCCACCAGCAGAGTGCAGGGAACACGCGAGCAGTACTTC. Translated: CATSRVQGTREQYF. Based on the CDR3 plus reference TRBV15 and TRBJ2-7, the full variable domain is DAMVIQNPRYQVTQFGKPVTLSCSQTLNHNVMYWYQQKSSQAPKLLFHYYDKDFNNEADTPDNFQSRRPNTSFCFLDIRSPGLGDTAMYLCATSRVQGTREQYFGPGTRLTVT.

This chain connects TRBV19 to TRBJ1-2; D gene unclear. Germline lookup yields CDR1 LNHDA and CDR2 SQIVND (reference sequence). This CDR3 comprises 14 residues. Deletions cut 5 bases from V and 6 bases from J, with 16 bases between. In DNA, the CDR3 is TGTGCCAGTAGTGCCCTGGACCCTCAAGATGGCTACACCTTC. Encoded protein: CASSALDPQDGYTF.

The CDR3, as DNA: TGCAGTGCTAGAAGGGCCATTAGCTCCCCTTACAATGAGCAGTTCTTC. Translation: CSARRAISSPYNEQFF. The chain is built from TRBV20-1 and TRBJ2-1; D remains unclear. Trimming stripped 2 bases from V and 4 bases from J, with 18 bases between. CDR3 length equals 16 residues. Germline loops: CDR1 DFQATT, CDR2 SNEGSKA (reference sequence).

This clonotype is a singleton in its sample. This chain connects TRBV6-1 to TRBJ2-1, with TRBD2 as a possible D gene (5 bases). CDR1 is MNHNS and CDR2 is SASEGT in the germline V gene. CDR3 length equals 17 residues. With 7 bases removed from V and 1 base from J, the gap between germline ends came to 20 bases. CDR3 nucleotide sequence: TGTGCCAGCACTATACCCCGGGCTAGCCGTTCCTACAATGAGCAGTTCTTC. Protein product: CASTIPRASRSYNEQFF.

A few counts support this clonotype. A junction end diverges from the germline sequence, so it may reflect a read error. The CDR3 region is CASTRLDDRENYGYTF. The CDR3 DNA follows: TGTGCTAGCACCCGCCTTGACGACAGGGAGAACTATGGCTACACCTTC. This rearrangement joins TRBV25-1 to TRBJ1-2; TRBD1 aligns across 7 bases. The CDR3 sequence is 16 residues long. Germline V CDR1 and CDR2: MGHDK, SYGVNS.

The chain uses TRBV7-9 and TRBJ2-7; 8 bases are a match to TRBD2. Germline assignment: CDR1 SEHNR and CDR2 FQNEAQ (reference sequence). The CDR3 runs to 16 residues. J lost 3 bases, V lost 3 bases, and 10 bases had no gene match. This CDR3 reads CASSLGSGLGDYEQYF. CDR3 DNA: TGTGCCAGCAGCTTGGGGTCGGGACTAGGGGACTACGAGCAGTACTTC.

This chain uses TRBV10-2 with TRBJ2-3; maybe TRBD2 (5 bases). Germline CDR1 and CDR2: WSHSY and SAAADI. This CDR3 contains 11 residues. Trimming shortened V by 2 bases and J by 10 bases, and 7 bases separated the two germline ends. CDR3 region: CASSEGSAQYF. In DNA, the CDR3 is TGCGCCAGCAGTGAGGGTAGCGCGCAGTATTTT.

J is TRBJ1-2 and V is TRBV12-3 or TRBV12-4; D uncertain. Trimming stripped 3 bases from V and 4 bases from J, with 9 bases between. CDR3 length: 13 residues. This CDR3 reads CASSLAGGYGYTF. The CDR3 DNA reads as TGTGCCAGCAGTTTGGCGGGCGGCTATGGCTACACCTTC.

This clonotype was seen a handful of times. The chain links TRBV25-1 to TRBJ2-2, with D uncertain. Trimming removed 4 bases from V and 6 bases from J, with 6 bases in between. The CDR3 runs to 12 residues. Germline lookup yields CDR1 MGHDK and CDR2 SYGVNS. For the CDR3, the DNA is TGTGCCAGCAGTGTTGTGTCCGGGGAGCTGTTTTTT. Translating it yields CASSVVSGELFF. The complete variable domain, with remaining parts taken from reference TRBV25-1 and TRBJ2-2, reads EADIYQTPRYLVIGTGKKITLECSQTMGHDKMYWYQQDPGMELHLIHYSYGVNSTEKGDLSSESTVSRIRTEHFPLTLESARPSHTSQYLCASSVVSGELFFGEGSRLTVL.

The chain's CDR3 is CASGQTGGSTEAFF. In DNA form, the CDR3 reads TGTGCCAGCGGTCAGACGGGTGGGAGCACTGAAGCTTTCTTT. The chain is built from TRBV6-5 and TRBJ1-1; D gene ambiguous. The CDR3 totals 14 residues. The V end lost 8 bases, the J end lost 4 bases, and 17 bases lay between the germline ends. Germline V gives CDR1 MNHEY, CDR2 SVGAGI.

This rearrangement joins TRBV28 to TRBJ1-2; D is uncertain. The CDR3 is made up of 14 amino acids. V was shortened by 6 bases and J by 0 bases, with 11 bases between the two germline ends. Per germline, CDR1 MDHEN and CDR2 SYDVKM. The DNA of the CDR3 is TGTGCCAGCAGCCCCGGCGGTACTAACTATGGCTACACCTTC. This gives the protein CASSPGGTNYGYTF.

The chain combines TRBV9 with TRBJ2-7; D is unresolved. Germline V lookup: CDR1 SGDLS, CDR2 YYNGEE. The V end was cut by 3 bases, the J end by 0 bases, with 13 bases between. The CDR3 spans 15 residues. The CDR3 protein is CASSETPGHSYEQYF. The CDR3 nucleotides read TGTGCCAGCAGCGAGACCCCAGGCCACTCCTACGAGCAGTACTTC.